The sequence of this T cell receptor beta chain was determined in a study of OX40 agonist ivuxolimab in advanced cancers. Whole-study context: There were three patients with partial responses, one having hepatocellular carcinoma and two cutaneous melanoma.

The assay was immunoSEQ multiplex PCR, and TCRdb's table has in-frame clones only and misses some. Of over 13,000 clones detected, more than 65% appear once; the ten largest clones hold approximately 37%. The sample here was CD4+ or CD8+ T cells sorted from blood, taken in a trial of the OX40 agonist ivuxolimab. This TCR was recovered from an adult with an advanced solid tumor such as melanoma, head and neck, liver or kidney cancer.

In nucleotides, the CDR3 is TGTGCCAGCAGTGTAGCGGTTGTCTACGAGCAGTACTTC. This sequence encodes CASSVAVVYEQYF. The chain links TRBV2 to TRBJ2-7, with D possibly matching TRBD2 (6 bases). This CDR3 comprises 13 residues. With 4 bases removed from V and 3 bases from J, the gap between germline ends came to 10 bases. Looked up from germline, CDR1 is SNHLY and CDR2 is FYNNEI.